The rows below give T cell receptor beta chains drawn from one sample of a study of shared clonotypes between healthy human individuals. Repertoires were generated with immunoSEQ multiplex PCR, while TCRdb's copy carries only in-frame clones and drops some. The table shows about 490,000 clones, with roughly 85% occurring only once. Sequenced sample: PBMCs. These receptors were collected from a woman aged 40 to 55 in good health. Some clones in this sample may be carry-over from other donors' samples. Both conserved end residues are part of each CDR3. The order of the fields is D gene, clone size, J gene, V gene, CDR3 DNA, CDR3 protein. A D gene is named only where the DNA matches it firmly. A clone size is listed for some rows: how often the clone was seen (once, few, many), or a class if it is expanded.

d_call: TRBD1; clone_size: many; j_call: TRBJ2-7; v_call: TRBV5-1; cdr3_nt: TGCGCCAGCAGCTTGGGGATAGACAGGGCCCACGAGCAGTACTTC; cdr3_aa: CASSLGIDRAHEQYF
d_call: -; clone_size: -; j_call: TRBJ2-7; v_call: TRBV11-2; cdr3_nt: TGTGCCAGCAGTTACCCACAGGGCTACGAGCAGTACTTC; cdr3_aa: CASSYPQGYEQYF
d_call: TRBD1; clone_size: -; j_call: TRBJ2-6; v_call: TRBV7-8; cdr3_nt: TGTGCCAGCAGCAGCACAGGGGCTGGGGCCAACGTCCTGACTTTC; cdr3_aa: CASSSTGAGANVLTF
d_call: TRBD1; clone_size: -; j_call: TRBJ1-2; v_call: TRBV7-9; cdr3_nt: TGTGCCAGCAGCTCGCAAACCGGGACAGATTATGGCTACACCTTC; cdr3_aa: CASSSQTGTDYGYTF
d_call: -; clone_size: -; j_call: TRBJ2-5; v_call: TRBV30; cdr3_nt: TGTGCCTGGAGTGAATCCTTTCCAGGGGCGCACGGGGGGGAGACCCAGTACTTC; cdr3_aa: CAWSESFPGAHGGETQYF
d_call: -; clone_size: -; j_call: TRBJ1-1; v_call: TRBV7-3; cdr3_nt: TGTGCCAGCAGCAGAGATACGAACACTGAAGCTTTCTTT; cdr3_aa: CASSRDTNTEAFF
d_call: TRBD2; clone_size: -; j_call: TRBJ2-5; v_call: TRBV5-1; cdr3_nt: TGCGCCAGCAGCTTGCGCAGCGGGAAGGAAGAGACCCAGTACTTC; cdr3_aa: CASSLRSGKEETQYF
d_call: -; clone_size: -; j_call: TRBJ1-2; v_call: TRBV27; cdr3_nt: TGTGCCAGCAGTTCCCCCGGGACAAGCTATGGCTACACCTTC; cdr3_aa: CASSSPGTSYGYTF
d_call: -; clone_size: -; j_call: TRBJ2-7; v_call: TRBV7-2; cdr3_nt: TGTGCCAGCAGCTTAGGTTTCGTCAGAAGCTCCTACGAGCAGTACTTC; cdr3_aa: CASSLGFVRSSYEQYF
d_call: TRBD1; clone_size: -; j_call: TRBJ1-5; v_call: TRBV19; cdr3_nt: TGTGCCAGTAGCGGGACAGGGTTTGGCAATCAGCCCCAGCATTTT; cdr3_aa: CASSGTGFGNQPQHF
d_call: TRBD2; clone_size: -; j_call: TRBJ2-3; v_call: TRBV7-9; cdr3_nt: TGTGCCAGCAGCCCACCGGGACTAGCCCAAATGGGGACGCAGTATTTT; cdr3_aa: CASSPPGLAQMGTQYF